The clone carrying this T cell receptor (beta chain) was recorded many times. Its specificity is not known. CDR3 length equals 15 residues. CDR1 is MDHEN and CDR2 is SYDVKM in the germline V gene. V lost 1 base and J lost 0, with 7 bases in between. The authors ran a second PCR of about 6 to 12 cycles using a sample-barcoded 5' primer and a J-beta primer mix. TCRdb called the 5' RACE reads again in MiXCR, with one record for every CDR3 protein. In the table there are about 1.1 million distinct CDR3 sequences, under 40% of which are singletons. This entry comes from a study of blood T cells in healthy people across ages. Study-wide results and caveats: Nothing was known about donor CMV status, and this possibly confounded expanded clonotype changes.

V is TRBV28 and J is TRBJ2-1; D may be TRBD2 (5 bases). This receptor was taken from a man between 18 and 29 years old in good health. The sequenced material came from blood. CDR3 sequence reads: CASSLSGLSYNEQFF. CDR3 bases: TGTGCCAGCAGTTTATCTGGACTCTCCTACAATGAGCAGTTCTTC.